Following are 17 T cell receptor beta chains from one sample sequenced in a study of T cells in Graves' hyperthyroidism and ophthalmopathy. Amplification of TCR beta CDR3 regions was performed using RNA transcripts as template. A set of HTBI primers served as the primers for a first-round RT-PCR of the TCR CDR3. One entry per CDR3 protein results from TCRdb running MiXCR on the multiplex PCR reads. The sample has approximately 560,000 distinct CDR3 sequences; roughly 46% are singletons. The sample taken for sequencing was peripheral blood or thyroid tissue (not recorded which). These receptors were taken from a woman younger than 35 with Graves' hyperthyroidism.

The V gene is TRBV10-3, the J gene TRBJ2-5; unclear D gene. The J call may not be correct, given that the DNA end is closer to TRBJ2-1. The germline CDR1 and CDR2 sequences are ENHRY and SYGVKD. The CDR3 sequence is 11 residues long. The CDR3, as DNA: TGTGCCATCAGTGACTCGAATGAGCAGTTCTTC. Its protein product is CAISDSNEQFF.

V gene TRBV25-1 combines with J gene TRBJ1-2, with D possibly matching TRBD1 (5 bases). The V gene's germline CDR1 is MGHDK and CDR2 SYGVNS. This CDR3 region has 13 residues. Trimming took off 2 bases at V and 5 bases at J, with 9 bases between the two ends. The chain's CDR3 is CASSEVGQYGYTF. The CDR3 DNA sequence: TGTGCCAGCAGTGAAGTGGGGCAATATGGCTACACCTTC.

In the case of this clonotype: Its ends do not fully match the called genes, so a read error is possible. The V gene is TRBV27, the J gene TRBJ1-5; D is unclear. CDR3 length: 14 amino acids. Germline V gene sequence: CDR1 MNHEY, CDR2 SMNVEV (reference sequence). In nucleotides, the CDR3 is TGTGCCAGCAGTGTATCGGACAGCAATCAGCCCCAGCATTTT. Protein sequence: CASSVSDSNQPQHF.

The rearrangement joins TRBV15 to TRBJ1-5; D is ambiguous. This CDR3 is 14 amino acids long. V was shortened by 3 bases and J by 4 bases, with 10 bases between the two germline ends. The germline V gene encodes CDR1 LNHNV and CDR2 YYDKDF (reference sequence). CDR3 amino acids: CATSSPTMNQPQHF. CDR3 in DNA: TGTGCCACCAGCAGTCCGACGATGAATCAGCCCCAGCATTTT.

This clonotype was recorded a few times. The J gene is TRBJ2-7, the V gene TRBV25-1, with D uncertain. The CDR3 covers 12 residues. The germline gives CDR1 MGHDK, CDR2 SYGVNS. Trimming took off 9 bases at V and 3 bases at J, with 12 bases between the two ends. The CDR3 DNA is TGTGCCAGGGCCTCGGCAGTCTACGAGCAGTACTTC. Protein: CARASAVYEQYF.

Details on this clonotype: Given the absence of the conserved phenylalanine or tryptophan at the CDR3 end, a read error is likely. The DNA is omitted, as the CDR3 cannot be located on it reliably, and the CDR3 follows TCRdb's listing. The CDR3: CASRGQVY. The gene calls are TRBV9 and TRBJ1-4; TRBD1, the table's D call, lacks a check against the DNA. The CDR3 length is 8 residues, termini included. Germline V gene data show CDR1 as SGDLS and CDR2 as YYNGEE.

Only a few counts were recorded for this clonotype. The chain is built from TRBV7-9 and TRBJ1-2; 8 nucleotides line up with TRBD1. Germline lookup yields CDR1 SEHNR and CDR2 FQNEAQ (reference sequence). The CDR3 spans 15 residues. With 5 bases clipped from V and 7 bases from J, the junction kept 12 bases outside the gene matches. In nucleotides, the CDR3 is TGTGCCAGCAGCCCGATAGGACAGGGCATAGGTGGCTACACCTTC. This encodes CASSPIGQGIGGYTF.

V and J are TRBV6-6 and TRBJ2-7; 14 bases match TRBD2. The junction had 12 bases not matched to a gene; V was cut back by 5 bases and J by 6 bases. Germline loops: CDR1 MNHNY, CDR2 SVGAGI (reference sequence). This CDR3 spans 17 amino acids. CDR3 DNA: TGTGCCAGCAGTCCGGGACTAGCGGGAGCTACCCACTTCGAGCAGTACTTC. It yields the protein CASSPGLAGATHFEQYF.

This sequence joins TRBV7-2 and TRBJ2-7; tentatively, D is TRBD1 (5 bases). The CDR3 spans 14 residues. Deletions cut 1 base from V and 6 bases from J, with 13 bases between. Per the germline V gene, CDR1 is SGHTA and CDR2 is FQGNSA. The CDR3 spells CASSLGLRVSEQYF. CDR3 bases: TGTGCCAGCAGCTTAGGTCTCAGGGTTTCCGAGCAGTACTTC.

V and J are TRBV20-1 and TRBJ2-7; tentatively, D is TRBD2 (5 bases). Germline CDR1 DFQATT, CDR2 SNEGSKA (reference sequence). This CDR3 has 14 amino acids. V was cut by 4 bases and J by 6 bases, with 19 bases left in between. The CDR3 is CSATGIPESGEQYF. Here the CDR3 DNA reads TGCAGTGCTACGGGGATCCCGGAAAGCGGCGAGCAGTACTTC.

A few counts support this clonotype. V and J are TRBV9 and TRBJ1-3, with D perhaps matching TRBD1 (5 bases). The germline CDR1 and CDR2 sequences are SGDLS and YYNGEE. This CDR3 region has 18 residues. Trimming stripped 0 bases from V and 0 bases from J, with 16 bases between. The CDR3 DNA follows: TGTGCCAGCAGCGTAGATCCGACAGCGCAGAGCTCTGGAAACACCATATATTTT. It encodes CASSVDPTAQSSGNTIYF.

The rearrangement uses TRBV6-9 and TRBJ1-5; possible D gene TRBD1, 5 bases. Trimming stripped 7 bases from V and 7 bases from J, with 14 bases between. Germline CDR1 reads MNHGY; CDR2 reads SVAAGI. The CDR3 runs 13 residues. In DNA, the CDR3 is TGTGCCAGCAATCGGGGCGCAGAGCAGCCCCAGCATTTT. Encoded protein: CASNRGAEQPQHF.

This clonotype occurred many times. V gene TRBV7-9 combines with J gene TRBJ1-6; the D is unclear. V lost 1 base, J lost 9 bases, and 7 bases lay in between. CDR1 SEHNR and CDR2 FQNEAQ come from the germline V gene (reference sequence). The CDR3 has 13 residues. The CDR3, as DNA: TGTGCCAGCAGCTTAGATCTCCGTTCACCCCTCCACTTT. It is translated as CASSLDLRSPLHF. Variable domain in full (rest from reference TRBV7-9 and TRBJ1-6): DTGVSQNPRHKITKRGQNVTFRCDPISEHNRLYWYRQTLGQGPEFLTYFQNEAQLEKSRLLSDRFSAERPKGSFSTLEIQRTEQGDSAMYLCASSLDLRSPLHFGNGTRLTVT.

Notes on this clonotype: Here the CDR3 omits its conserved ending phenylalanine or tryptophan, so a read error is the likely source. No DNA is shown, since the ends of the CDR3 on it are uncertain; the CDR3 is the one TCRdb lists. The chain carries TRBV15 and TRBJ1-4; TRBD1 reflects the table's D call only, with no check against the DNA. CDR1 is LNHNV, CDR2 YYDKDF, per germline (reference sequence). A total of 9 residues make up the CDR3, ends included. Here the CDR3 reads CATSRDQGL.

The sample holds one count of this clonotype. Just one base apart from a much larger clone, this may be a read error. The V call is TRBV29-1, the J call TRBJ2-2; TRBD2 might be the D (6 bases). This CDR3 spans 12 amino acids. CDR1 is SQVTM and CDR2 is ANQGSEA in the germline V gene. V lost 7 bases and J 6 bases, leaving 12 bases between the germline ends. CDR3 DNA: TGCAGCGGGGAGGAAGGCGCCGGGGAGCTGTTTTTT. Protein: CSGEEGAGELFF.

This clonotype was counted at least ten times. This chain joins TRBV20-1 and TRBJ2-7, with D hard to call. V was trimmed by 4 bases and J by 4 bases, leaving 8 bases between them. The length of the CDR3 is 11 residues. Germline assignment: CDR1 DFQATT and CDR2 SNEGSKA (reference sequence). The CDR3 DNA sequence: TGCAGTGCTACCCCGGAATACGAGCAGTACTTC. Protein sequence: CSATPEYEQYF.

This clonotype appeared a few times. CDR3 DNA: TGTGCCAGCAGCCGACAGGGGGCGCCCACCGGGGAGCTGTTTTTT. Protein sequence: CASSRQGAPTGELFF. The rearrangement joins TRBV7-9 to TRBJ2-2; 10 bases are shared with TRBD1. This CDR3 has 15 residues. The V segment lost 5 bases and the J segment 4 bases; nucleotides outside the gene matches: 4. CDR1 and CDR2 from the germline V gene are SEHNR and FQNEAQ (reference sequence). Full variable domain (outside the CDR3, taken from reference TRBV7-9 and TRBJ2-2): DTGVSQNPRHKITKRGQNVTFRCDPISEHNRLYWYRQTLGQGPEFLTYFQNEAQLEKSRLLSDRFSAERPKGSFSTLEIQRTEQGDSAMYLCASSRQGAPTGELFFGEGSRLTVL.